The TCR beta chain described here comes from a study of blood T cell repertoires in COVID-19. Study-wide context: Samples representing acute and convalescent COVID-19 were sourced from the United States, Italy and Spain. T cells, B-cell-depleted T cells, or PBMCs supplied cDNA or gDNA.

As originally analysed: Amplified reference gene primers provided the basis for estimating nucleated cell counts. Measured with immunoSEQ multiplex PCR; TCRdb has only the in-frame clones, and not every one. The V and J calls and clone size come from that table; D and trimming were worked out from the DNA. The data hold some 220,000 clones, with about 86% observed a single time. The TCR sequence derives from a woman in her sixties or seventies with acute or convalescent COVID-19. The sequenced material came from peripheral blood.

CDR3 DNA: TGTGCCAGCAGCTCCGGACAGGGGGCGTTCGCTGAAGCTTTCTTT. Translation gives CASSSGQGAFAEAFF. The V call is TRBV7-2, the J call TRBJ1-1, with TRBD1 matching over 11 bases. The V and J ends lost 4 bases and 6 bases, in that order; junction bases with no gene match: 7. The germline gives CDR1 SGHTA, CDR2 FQGNSA. The CDR3 is 15 amino acids. The whole variable domain, filled in from reference TRBV7-2 and TRBJ1-1, reads GAGVSQSPSNKVTEKGKDVELRCDPISGHTALYWYRQSLGQGLEFLIYFQGNSAPDKSGLPSDRFSAERTGGSVSTLTIQRTQQEDSAVYLCASSSGQGAFAEAFFGQGTRLTVV.